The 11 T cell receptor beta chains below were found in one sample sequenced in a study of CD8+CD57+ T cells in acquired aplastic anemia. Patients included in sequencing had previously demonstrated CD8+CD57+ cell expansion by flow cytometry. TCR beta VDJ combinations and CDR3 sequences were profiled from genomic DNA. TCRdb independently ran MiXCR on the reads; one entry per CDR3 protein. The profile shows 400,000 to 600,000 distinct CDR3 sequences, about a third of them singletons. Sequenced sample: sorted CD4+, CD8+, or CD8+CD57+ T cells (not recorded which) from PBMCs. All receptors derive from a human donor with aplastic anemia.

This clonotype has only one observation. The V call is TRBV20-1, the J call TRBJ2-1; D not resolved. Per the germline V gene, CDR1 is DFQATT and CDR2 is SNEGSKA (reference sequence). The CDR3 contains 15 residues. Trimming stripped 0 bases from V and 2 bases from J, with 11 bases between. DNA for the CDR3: TGCAGTGCTAGAGATGTGAGGAGCCCCTACAATGAGCAGTTCTTC. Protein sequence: CSARDVRSPYNEQFF.

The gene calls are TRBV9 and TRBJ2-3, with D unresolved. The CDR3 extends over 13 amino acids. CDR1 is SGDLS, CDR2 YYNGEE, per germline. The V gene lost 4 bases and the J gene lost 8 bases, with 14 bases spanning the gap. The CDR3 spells CASSQESLGTQYF. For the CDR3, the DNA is TGTGCCAGCAGCCAAGAAAGTCTGGGTACGCAGTATTTT.

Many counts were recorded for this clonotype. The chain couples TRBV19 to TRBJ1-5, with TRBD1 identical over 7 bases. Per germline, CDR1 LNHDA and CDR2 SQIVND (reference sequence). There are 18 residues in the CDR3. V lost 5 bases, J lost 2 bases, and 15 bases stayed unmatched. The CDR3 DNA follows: TGTGCCAGTAGTGGTGGGACAGTCAACTGGGGTGGCAATCAGCCCCAGCATTTT. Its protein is CASSGGTVNWGGNQPQHF. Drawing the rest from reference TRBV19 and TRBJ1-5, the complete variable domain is DGGITQSPKYLFRKEGQNVTLSCEQNLNHDAMYWYRQDPGQGLRLIYYSQIVNDFQKGDIAEGYSVSREKKESFPLTVTSAQKNPTAFYLCASSGGTVNWGGNQPQHFGDGTRLSIL.

Here the CDR3 reads CSARTGVYNEQFF. For the CDR3, the DNA is TGCAGTGCTAGGACGGGGGTATACAATGAGCAGTTCTTC. The chain uses TRBV20-1 and TRBJ2-1, with D tentatively TRBD2 (6 bases). The V gene's germline CDR1 is DFQATT and CDR2 SNEGSKA (reference sequence). V was trimmed by 3 bases and J by 4 bases, leaving 10 bases between them. The CDR3 consists of 13 residues.

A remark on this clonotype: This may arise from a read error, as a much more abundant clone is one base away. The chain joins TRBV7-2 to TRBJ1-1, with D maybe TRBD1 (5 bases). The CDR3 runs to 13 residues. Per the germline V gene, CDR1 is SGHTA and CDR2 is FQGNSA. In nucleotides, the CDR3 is TGTGCCAACAGCTTAGGGGAGATCACTGAAGCTTTCTTT. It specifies CANSLGEITEAFF.

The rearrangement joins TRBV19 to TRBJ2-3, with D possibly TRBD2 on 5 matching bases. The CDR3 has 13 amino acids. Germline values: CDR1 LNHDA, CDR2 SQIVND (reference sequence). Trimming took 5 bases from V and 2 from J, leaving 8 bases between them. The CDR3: CASSPGNTDTQYF. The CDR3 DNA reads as TGTGCCAGTAGTCCGGGGAACACAGATACGCAGTATTTT.

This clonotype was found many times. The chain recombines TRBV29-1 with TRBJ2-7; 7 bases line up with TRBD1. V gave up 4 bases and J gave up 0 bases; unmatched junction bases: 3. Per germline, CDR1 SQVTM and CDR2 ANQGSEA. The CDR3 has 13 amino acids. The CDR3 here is CSVGRDSSYEQYF. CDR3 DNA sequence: TGCAGCGTTGGCAGGGACAGCTCCTACGAGCAGTACTTC.

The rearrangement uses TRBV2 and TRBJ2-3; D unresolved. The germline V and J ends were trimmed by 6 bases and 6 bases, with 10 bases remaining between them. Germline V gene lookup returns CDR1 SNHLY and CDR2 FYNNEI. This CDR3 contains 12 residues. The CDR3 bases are TGTGCCAGCAGCGTCTCCAGGGATACGCAGTATTTT. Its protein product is CASSVSRDTQYF.

CDR3 in amino acids: CSVEVIFRAEAFF. The CDR3 DNA reads as TGCAGCGTTGAAGTAATCTTCCGGGCCGAAGCTTTCTTT. The rearrangement uses TRBV29-1 and TRBJ1-1; D unresolved. The CDR3 contains 13 residues. The V end was cut by 1 base, the J end by 8 bases, with 14 bases between. Germline CDR1 is SQVTM and CDR2 is ANQGSEA.

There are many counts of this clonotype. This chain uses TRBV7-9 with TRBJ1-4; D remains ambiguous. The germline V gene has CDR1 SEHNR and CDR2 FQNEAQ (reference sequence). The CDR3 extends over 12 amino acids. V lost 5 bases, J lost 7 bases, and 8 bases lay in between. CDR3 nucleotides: TGTGCCAGCAGCCCGAACGGTGAAAAACTGTTTTTT. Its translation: CASSPNGEKLFF. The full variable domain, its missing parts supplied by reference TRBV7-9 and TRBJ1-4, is DTGVSQNPRHKITKRGQNVTFRCDPISEHNRLYWYRQTLGQGPEFLTYFQNEAQLEKSRLLSDRFSAERPKGSFSTLEIQRTEQGDSAMYLCASSPNGEKLFFGSGTQLSVL.

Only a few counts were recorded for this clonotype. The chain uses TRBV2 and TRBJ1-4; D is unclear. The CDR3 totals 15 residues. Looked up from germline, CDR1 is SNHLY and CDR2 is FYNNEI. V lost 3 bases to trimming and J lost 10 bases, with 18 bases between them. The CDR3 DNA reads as TGTGCCAGCAGTGACCCCCGTTTTGCCGGTGGAAAACTGTTTTTT. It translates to CASSDPRFAGGKLFF.